This T cell receptor beta chain is drawn from a study of beta chain features in type 1 diabetes. Study observations and caveats: Moderate but significant shortening of TCRB CDR3s was recorded in all four CD4+ subsets from Type 1 diabetes patients.

The sequenced template was cDNA made from the entire isolated RNA. Sequenced by immunoSEQ multiplex PCR; TCRdb stores in-frame clones only, minus some. The sample shows around 360,000 clones, around 12% of them seen only once. For this clone: Its antigen is unknown.

The V and J ends lost 1 base and 8 bases, in that order; junction bases with no gene match: 9. Germline CDR1 reads SGDLS; CDR2 reads YYNGEE. The CDR3 is 16 amino acids. The sequence was obtained from a woman younger than 30 with type 1 diabetes. Source material: naive CD4+ T cells from blood. The chain recombines TRBV9 with TRBJ1-1, with 12 bases fitting TRBD1. The CDR3 coding sequence is TGTGCCAGCAGCGTACTTCCGGGACAGGGGGCGGGAGAAGCTTTCTTT. As protein: CASSVLPGQGAGEAFF.